This T cell receptor beta chain was sequenced for a study of blood T cell repertoires in COVID-19. TCRdb's table, derived via immunoSEQ multiplex PCR, lists solely in-frame clones and lacks some. The sample records about 230,000 clones, more than 80% being singletons. V was shortened by 6 bases and J by 4 bases, with 8 bases between the two germline ends. CDR1 is SNHLY, CDR2 FYNNEI, per germline. This CDR3 is 12 amino acids long. Seattle's cohort entered during active infection and was followed longitudinally. The chain recombines TRBV2 with TRBJ2-3; possibly TRBD1 for D (5 bases). This TCR was sampled from a woman aged 80 or over with COVID-19, enrolled during active disease. The sequencing input was peripheral blood. CDR3 amino acids: CASRTRADTQYF. CDR3 DNA: TGTGCCAGCAGGACCAGGGCAGATACGCAGTATTTT. The whole variable domain, remainder taken from reference TRBV2 and TRBJ2-3, is EPEVTQTPSHQVTQMGQEVILRCVPISNHLYFYWYRQILGQKVEFLVSFYNNEISEKSEIFDDQFSVERPDGSNFTLKIRSTKLEDSAMYFCASRTRADTQYFGPGTRLTVL.